The present T cell receptor beta chain was sequenced within a study of human T cells and chemical hapten exposure. The table lists this clonotype with a few counts. TCRdb re-analysed the RACE reads in MiXCR, keeping a single row per CDR3 protein. The sample holds roughly 100,000 distinct CDR3 sequences, 30% to 35% seen once. CDR1 and CDR2 from the germline V gene are SGHTA and FQGNSA. The CDR3 is 14 amino acids. V was pared by 4 bases and J by 6 bases, with 6 bases of the junction left unmatched. Time point denoted: patch test 3, about 24 weeks after DPC sensitization. Treatment noted: therapeutic diphenylcyclopropenone sensitization with weekly scalp DPC.

This sequence joins TRBV7-2 and TRBJ1-5; 7 bases line up with TRBD1. The sequenced sample was whole blood, obtained in connection with sensitization to the hapten diphenylcyclopropenone (DPC). The source is a man aged 40-49 years with alopecia areata. Some clones in this sample may be carry-over from other donors' samples. In DNA form, the CDR3 reads TGTGCCAGCAGCTCTGACAGGGCGCGTCAGCCCCAGCATTTT. This translates into CASSSDRARQPQHF.